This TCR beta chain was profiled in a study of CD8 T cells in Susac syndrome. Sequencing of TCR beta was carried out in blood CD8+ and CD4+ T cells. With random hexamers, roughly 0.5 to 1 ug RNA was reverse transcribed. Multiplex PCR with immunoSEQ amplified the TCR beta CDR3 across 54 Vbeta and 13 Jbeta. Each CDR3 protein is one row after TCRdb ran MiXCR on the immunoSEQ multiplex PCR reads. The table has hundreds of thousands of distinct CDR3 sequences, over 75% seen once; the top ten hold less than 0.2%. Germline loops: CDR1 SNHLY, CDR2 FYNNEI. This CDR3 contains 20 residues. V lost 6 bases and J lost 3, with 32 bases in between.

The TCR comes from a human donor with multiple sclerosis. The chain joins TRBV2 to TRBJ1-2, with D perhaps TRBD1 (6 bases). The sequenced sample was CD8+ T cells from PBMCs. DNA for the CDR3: TGTGCCAGCAGATCAGGGGAGGGAGTATCCTGGACTGGAGGCGACTATGGCTACACCTTC. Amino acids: CASRSGEGVSWTGGDYGYTF.